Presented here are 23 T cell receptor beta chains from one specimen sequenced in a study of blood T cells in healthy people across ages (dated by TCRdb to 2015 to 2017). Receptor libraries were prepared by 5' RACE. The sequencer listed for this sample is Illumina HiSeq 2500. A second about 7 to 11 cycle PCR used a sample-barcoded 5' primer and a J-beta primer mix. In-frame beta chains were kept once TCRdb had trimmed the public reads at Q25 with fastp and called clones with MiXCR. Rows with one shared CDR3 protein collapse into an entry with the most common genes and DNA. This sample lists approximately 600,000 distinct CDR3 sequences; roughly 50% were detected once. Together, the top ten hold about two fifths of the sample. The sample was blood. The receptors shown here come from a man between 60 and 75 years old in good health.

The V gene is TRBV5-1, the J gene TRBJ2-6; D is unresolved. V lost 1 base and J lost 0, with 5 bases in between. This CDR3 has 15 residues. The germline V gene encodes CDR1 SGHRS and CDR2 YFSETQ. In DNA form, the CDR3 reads TGCGCCAGCAGCTTGCAGATCTCTGGGGCCAACGTCCTGACTTTC. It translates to CASSLQISGANVLTF.

The CDR3 bases are TGCGCCAGCAGTCCGGACAGGGTAGGAGAGACCCAGTACTTC. It translates to CASSPDRVGETQYF. The rearrangement links TRBV5-1 to TRBJ2-5; 8 bases match TRBD1. V shed 5 bases, J shed 4 bases, and the junction held 7 bases outside the gene matches. This CDR3 has 14 amino acids. Germline-derived CDR1 and CDR2 are SGHRS and YFSETQ.

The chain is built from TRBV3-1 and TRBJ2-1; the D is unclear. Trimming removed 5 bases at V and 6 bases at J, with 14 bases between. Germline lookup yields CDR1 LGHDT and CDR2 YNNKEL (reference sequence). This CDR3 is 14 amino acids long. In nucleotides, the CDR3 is TGTGCCAGCAGCGACAACAGAGGTATCAATGAGCAGTTCTTC. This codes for CASSDNRGINEQFF.

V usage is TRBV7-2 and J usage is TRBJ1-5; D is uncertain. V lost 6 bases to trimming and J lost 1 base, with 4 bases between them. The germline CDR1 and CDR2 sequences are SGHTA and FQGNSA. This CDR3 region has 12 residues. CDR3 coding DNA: TGTGCCAGCAGTATGAGCAATCAGCCCCAGCATTTT. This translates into CASSMSNQPQHF.

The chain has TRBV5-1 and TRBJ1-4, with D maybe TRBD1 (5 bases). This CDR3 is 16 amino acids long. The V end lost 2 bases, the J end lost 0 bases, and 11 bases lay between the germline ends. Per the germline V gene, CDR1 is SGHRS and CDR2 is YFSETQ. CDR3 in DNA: TGCGCCAGCAGCTTTGGGGCCTGGGCAACTAATGAAAAACTGTTTTTT. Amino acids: CASSFGAWATNEKLFF. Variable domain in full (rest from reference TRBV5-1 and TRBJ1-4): KAGVTQTPRYLIKTRGQQVTLSCSPISGHRSVSWYQQTPGQGLQFLFEYFSETQRNKGNFPGRFSGRQFSNSRSEMNVSTLELGDSALYLCASSFGAWATNEKLFFGSGTQLSVL.

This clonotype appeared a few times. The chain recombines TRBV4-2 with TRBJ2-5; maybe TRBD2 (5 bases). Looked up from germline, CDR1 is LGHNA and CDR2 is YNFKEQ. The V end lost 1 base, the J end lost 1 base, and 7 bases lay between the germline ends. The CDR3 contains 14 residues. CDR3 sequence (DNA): TGTGCCAGCAGCCAAGTAGGGAGCCAAGAGACCCAGTACTTC. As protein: CASSQVGSQETQYF.

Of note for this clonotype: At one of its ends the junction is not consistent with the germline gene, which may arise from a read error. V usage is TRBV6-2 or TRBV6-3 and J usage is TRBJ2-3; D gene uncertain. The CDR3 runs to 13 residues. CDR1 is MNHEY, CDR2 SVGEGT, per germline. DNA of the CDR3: TGTGCCAGCAGTTACTATGGCAGCTACGAGCAGTACTTT. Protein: CASSYYGSYEQYF.

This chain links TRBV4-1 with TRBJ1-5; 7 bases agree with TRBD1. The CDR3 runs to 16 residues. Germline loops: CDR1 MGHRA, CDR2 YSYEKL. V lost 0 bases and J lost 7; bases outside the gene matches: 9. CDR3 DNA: TGCGCCAGCAGCCAAGATCCGACAGGGCTTTTACAGCCCCAGCATTTT. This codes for CASSQDPTGLLQPQHF.

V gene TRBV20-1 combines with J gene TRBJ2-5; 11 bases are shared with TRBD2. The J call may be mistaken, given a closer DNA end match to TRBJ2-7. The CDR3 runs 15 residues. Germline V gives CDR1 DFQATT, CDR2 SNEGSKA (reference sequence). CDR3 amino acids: CSAVPSGGPRYEQYF. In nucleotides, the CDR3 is TGCAGTGCTGTTCCTAGCGGGGGGCCGCGATACGAGCAGTACTTC.

CDR3 bases: TGTGCCAGCAGCTTAGCTGCGTTTAGCAATCAGCCCCAGCATTTT. Its translation is CASSLAAFSNQPQHF. This rearrangement joins TRBV11-2 to TRBJ1-5; D gene unclear. The CDR3 extends over 15 amino acids. Germline loops: CDR1 SGHAT, CDR2 FQNNGV. V dropped 1 base and J dropped 0 bases, with 7 bases sitting between them. Full variable domain (rest looked up from reference TRBV11-2 and TRBJ1-5): EAGVAQSPRYKIIEKRQSVAFWCNPISGHATLYWYQQILGQGPKLLIQFQNNGVVDDSQLPKDRFSAERLKGVDSTLKIQPAKLEDSAVYLCASSLAAFSNQPQHFGDGTRLSIL.

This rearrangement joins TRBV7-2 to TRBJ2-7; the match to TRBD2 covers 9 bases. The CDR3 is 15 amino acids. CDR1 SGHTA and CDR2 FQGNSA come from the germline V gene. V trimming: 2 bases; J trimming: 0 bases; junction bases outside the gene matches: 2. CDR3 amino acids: CASSLIAGASYEQYF. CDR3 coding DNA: TGTGCCAGCAGCTTAATAGCGGGGGCCTCCTACGAGCAGTACTTC.

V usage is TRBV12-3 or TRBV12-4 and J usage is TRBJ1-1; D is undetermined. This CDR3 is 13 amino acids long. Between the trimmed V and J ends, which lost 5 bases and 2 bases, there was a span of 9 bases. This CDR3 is CASSPIINTEAFF. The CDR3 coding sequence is TGTGCCAGCAGTCCTATTATTAACACTGAAGCTTTCTTT.

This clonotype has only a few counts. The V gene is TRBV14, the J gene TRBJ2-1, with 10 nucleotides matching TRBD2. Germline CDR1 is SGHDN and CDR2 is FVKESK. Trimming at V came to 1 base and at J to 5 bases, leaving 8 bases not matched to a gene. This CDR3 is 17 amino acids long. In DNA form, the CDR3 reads TGTGCCAGCAGCCAAGTTTTCTCTAGCGGGGGAAACAATGAGCAGTTCTTC. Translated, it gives CASSQVFSSGGNNEQFF.

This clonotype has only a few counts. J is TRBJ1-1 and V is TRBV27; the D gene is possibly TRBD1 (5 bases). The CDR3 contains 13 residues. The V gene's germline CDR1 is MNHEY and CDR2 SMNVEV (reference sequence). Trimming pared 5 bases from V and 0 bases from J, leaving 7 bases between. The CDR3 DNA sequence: TGTGCCAGCAGTGTACAGGTGAACACTGAAGCTTTCTTT. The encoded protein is CASSVQVNTEAFF.

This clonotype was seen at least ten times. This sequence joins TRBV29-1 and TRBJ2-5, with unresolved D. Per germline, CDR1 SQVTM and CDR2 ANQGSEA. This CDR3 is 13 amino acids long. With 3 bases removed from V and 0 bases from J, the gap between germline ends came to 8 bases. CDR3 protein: CSVDPANQETQYF. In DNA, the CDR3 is TGCAGCGTTGATCCGGCAAACCAAGAGACCCAGTACTTC.

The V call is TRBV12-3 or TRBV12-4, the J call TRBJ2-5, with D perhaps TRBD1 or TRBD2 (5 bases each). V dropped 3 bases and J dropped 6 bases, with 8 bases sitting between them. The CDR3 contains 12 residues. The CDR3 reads CASSLGVQTQYF. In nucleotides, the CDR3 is TGTGCCAGCAGTTTGGGGGTTCAGACCCAGTACTTC.

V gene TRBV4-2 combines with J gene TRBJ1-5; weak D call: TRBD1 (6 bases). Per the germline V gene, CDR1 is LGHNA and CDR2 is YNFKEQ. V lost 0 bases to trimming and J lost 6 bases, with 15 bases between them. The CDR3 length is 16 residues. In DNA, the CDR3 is TGTGCCAGCAGCCAAGACCAGAACAGGGTTGGTCAGCCCCAGCATTTT. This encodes CASSQDQNRVGQPQHF.

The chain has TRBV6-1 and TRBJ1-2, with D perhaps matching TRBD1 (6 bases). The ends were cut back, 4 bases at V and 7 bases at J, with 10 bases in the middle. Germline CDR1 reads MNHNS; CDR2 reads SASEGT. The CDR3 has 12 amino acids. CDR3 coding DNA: TGTGCCAGCAGTGTCAACAGGGCTGGCTACACCTTC. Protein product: CASSVNRAGYTF.

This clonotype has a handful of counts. The CDR3 sequence is CASTLSGISSYEQYF. In nucleotides, the CDR3 is TGTGCCAGCACGCTTTCCGGGATAAGCTCCTACGAGCAGTACTTC. J is TRBJ2-7 and V is TRBV7-2; D may be TRBD2 (5 bases). Deletions cut 7 bases from V and 0 bases from J, with 16 bases between. The V gene's germline CDR1 is SGHTA and CDR2 FQGNSA. The CDR3 spans 15 residues.

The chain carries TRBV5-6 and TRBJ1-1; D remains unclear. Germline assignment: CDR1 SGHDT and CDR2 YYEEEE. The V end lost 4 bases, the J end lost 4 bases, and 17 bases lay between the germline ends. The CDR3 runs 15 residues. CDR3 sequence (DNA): TGTGCCAGCAGCCCCCAGTCGGCGGGCTTCACTGAAGCTTTCTTT. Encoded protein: CASSPQSAGFTEAFF.

As DNA, the CDR3 is TGTGCCAGCAGTTACTCCTGGGGGGGCCAGGTCAATGAGCAGTACTTC. It specifies CASSYSWGGQVNEQYF. The chain recombines TRBV6-5 with TRBJ2-5; D might be TRBD2 (7 bases). The CDR3 has 16 residues. Per the germline V gene, CDR1 is MNHEY and CDR2 is SVGAGI. Deletions cut 0 bases from V and 11 bases from J, with 22 bases between.

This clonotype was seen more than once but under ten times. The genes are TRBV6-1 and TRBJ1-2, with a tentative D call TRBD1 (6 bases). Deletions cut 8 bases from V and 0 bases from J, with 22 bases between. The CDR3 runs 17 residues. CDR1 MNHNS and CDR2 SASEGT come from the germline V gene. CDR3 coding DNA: TGTGCCAGCGGGGGACATTCCGGACGGCGCACTAACTATGGCTACACCTTC. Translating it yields CASGGHSGRRTNYGYTF.

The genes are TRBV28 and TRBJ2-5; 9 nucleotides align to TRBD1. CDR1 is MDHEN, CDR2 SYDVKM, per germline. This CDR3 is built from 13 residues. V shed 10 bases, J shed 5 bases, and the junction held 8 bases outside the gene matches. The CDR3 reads CATRTGGLETQYF. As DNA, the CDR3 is TGTGCCACCCGTACAGGGGGCCTGGAGACCCAGTACTTC.